A selection of T cell receptor beta chains follows, all from one sample in a study of shared clonotypes between healthy human individuals. The data were produced by immunoSEQ multiplex PCR, yet TCRdb's version contains in-frame clones alone and is incomplete. The repertoire holds 2,500,000 or so clones, with approximately 94% as singletons. Sequenced sample: naive CD4+ T cells from PBMCs. These receptor sequences come from a man aged 18 to 29 in good health. Some clones in this sample may be carry-over from other donors' samples. Both conserved end residues are part of each CDR3. D genes are given only for firm matches. Expanded clones get a size class; other rows say once, few or many, or leave the size out.

V gene	D gene	J gene	clone size	CDR3 protein	CDR3 DNA
TRBV10-3	-	TRBJ2-2	-	CAISDATPNTGELFF	TGTGCCATCAGTGACGCGACGCCGAACACCGGGGAGCTGTTTTTT
TRBV28	-	TRBJ1-1	-	CASSLASLNTEAFF	TGTGCCAGCAGTTTAGCAAGCCTGAACACTGAAGCTTTCTTT
TRBV7-9	-	TRBJ1-1	-	CASSLGLGGRISDTEAFF	TGTGCCAGCAGCTTAGGCCTCGGGGGGCGAATTTCGGACACTGAAGCTTTCTTT
TRBV5-6	TRBD2	TRBJ2-3	-	CASSPGLAGAKDTQYF	TGTGCCAGCAGCCCGGGACTAGCGGGAGCGAAAGATACGCAGTATTTT
TRBV4-1	TRBD1	TRBJ1-2	-	CASSQVGQGDYGYTF	TGCGCCAGCAGCCAGGTGGGACAGGGTGACTATGGCTACACCTTC
TRBV19	TRBD1	TRBJ1-5	-	CASSTGTAFNQPQHF	TGTGCCAGTAGCACCGGGACAGCTTTCAATCAGCCCCAGCATTTT
TRBV11-2	-	TRBJ2-7	-	CASSLASVPYEQYF	TGTGCCAGCAGCTTAGCGTCGGTTCCCTACGAGCAGTACTTC
TRBV4-2	-	TRBJ2-1	-	CASSSLASPYNEQFF	TGTGCCAGCAGCTCATTAGCGAGTCCCTACAATGAGCAGTTCTTC
TRBV28	TRBD1	TRBJ1-4	-	CASSHLTGGSREKLFF	TGTGCCAGCAGTCACCTCACAGGGGGCTCGCGTGAAAAACTGTTTTTT
TRBV5-4	-	TRBJ2-2	-	CASSLGTANTGELFF	TGTGCCAGCAGCTTGGGGACGGCGAACACCGGGGAGCTGTTTTTT
TRBV7-2	-	TRBJ2-1	-	CASSSRQTNEQFF	TGTGCCAGCAGCTCAAGACAGACAAATGAGCAGTTCTTC
TRBV5-4	TRBD1	TRBJ1-2	once	CASSTAGTGPGYTF	TGTGCCAGCAGCACAGCCGGGACAGGGCCTGGCTACACCTTC
TRBV9	-	TRBJ2-3	-	CASSVGPDTDTQYF	TGTGCCAGCAGCGTAGGCCCCGACACAGATACGCAGTATTTT
TRBV2	-	TRBJ1-2	-	CASSVAVSYGYTF	TGTGCCAGCAGTGTCGCGGTGAGCTATGGCTACACCTTC